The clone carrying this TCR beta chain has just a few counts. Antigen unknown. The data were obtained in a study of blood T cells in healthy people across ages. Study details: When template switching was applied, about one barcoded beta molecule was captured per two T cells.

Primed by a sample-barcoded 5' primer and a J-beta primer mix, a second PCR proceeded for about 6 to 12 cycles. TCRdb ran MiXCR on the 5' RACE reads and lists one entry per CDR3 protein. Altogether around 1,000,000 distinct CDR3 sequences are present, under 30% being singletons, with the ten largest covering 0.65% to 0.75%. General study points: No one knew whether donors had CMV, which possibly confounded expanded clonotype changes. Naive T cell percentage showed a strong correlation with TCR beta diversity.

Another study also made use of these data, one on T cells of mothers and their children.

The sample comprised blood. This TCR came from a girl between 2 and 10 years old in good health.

DNA of the CDR3: TGTGCCACCAGGGCGGTGGCCACAGATACGCAGTATTTT. This sequence encodes CATRAVATDTQYF. The V gene is TRBV15, the J gene TRBJ2-3; D uncertain. This CDR3 spans 13 amino acids. V was trimmed by 6 bases and J by 2 bases, leaving 9 bases between them. Looked up from germline, CDR1 is LNHNV and CDR2 is YYDKDF (reference sequence). Full variable domain (remainder filled in from reference TRBV15 and TRBJ2-3): DAMVIQNPRYQVTQFGKPVTLSCSQTLNHNVMYWYQQKSSQAPKLLFHYYDKDFNNEADTPDNFQSRRPNTSFCFLDIRSPGLGDTAMYLCATRAVATDTQYFGPGTRLTVL.